This entry describes one T cell receptor (beta chain). Its antigen is undetermined. The sample is drawn from a study of cytomegalovirus exposure and HLA in healthy donors. Overall study: Among about 380 genotyped donors, roughly 80% fell in the Caucasian-associated ancestry cluster.

This CDR3 is 12 amino acids long. With 1 base removed from V and 6 bases from J, the gap between germline ends came to 7 bases. The V gene's germline CDR1 is SGHKS and CDR2 YYEKEE (reference sequence). Study-level results: Roughly uniform sequencing depth across donors was assumed, possibly incorrectly. Later analysis demonstrated an association between a missense DCLRE1C variant and TCR beta V- and J-gene trimming.

PCR amplification relied on 60 Vbeta primers (plus 13 Jbeta primers). Here immunoSEQ multiplex PCR was the method, and the copy in TCRdb shows in-frame clones only, minus some. In the table there are over 90,000 clones, 65% to 85% of which are singletons. Sequenced input: PBMCs. The V gene is TRBV5-5, the J gene TRBJ1-1, with D perhaps TRBD1 (5 bases). This sequence originates from a female donor in good health and CMV-seropositive. The CDR3 nucleotides are TGTGCCAGCAGCTTGTTAGGGGCTGAAGCTTTCTTT. This codes for CASSLLGAEAFF.